These 2 T cell receptor beta chains were sequenced from one sample in a study of tumor and adjacent non-tumor tissue in lung cancer. A modified ARM-PCR protocol with three rounds of nested PCR amplified TCRbeta. MiXCR, applied by TCRdb to the multiplex PCR reads, yields one record per CDR3 protein. The sample has roughly 66,000 distinct CDR3 sequences; around three quarters are singletons. RNA was extracted from bulk tissue without any cell sorting. The specimen sequenced was lung tumor tissue. These receptors all come from a man between 60 and 70 years old with non-small cell lung cancer.

As concerns this clonotype: One junction end does not reproduce the germline sequence, and a read error may be involved. The chain couples TRBV20-1 to TRBJ2-5; D is possibly TRBD1 or TRBD2 (5 bases each). The CDR3 has 15 amino acids. CDR1 and CDR2 (germline): DFQATT, SNEGSKA (reference sequence). CDR3 residues: CSTLGLAGARETQYF. The CDR3 DNA follows: TGCAGTACGCTGGGGCTAGCTGGAGCACGAGAGACCCAGTATTTC.

This clonotype was observed a handful of times. Being one base from a much bigger clone, this may be a read error. V is TRBV20-1 and J is TRBJ2-2, with D perhaps matching TRBD1 (6 bases). V gave up 6 bases and J gave up 5 bases, with 19 bases separating them. There are 15 residues in the CDR3. CDR1 is DFQATT and CDR2 is SNEGSKA in the germline V gene (reference sequence). The CDR3 is CSATHADSRTGELFF. CDR3 DNA: TGCAGTGCGACCCACGCGGACAGTAGGACCGGGGAGCTGTTTTTT.